This T cell receptor beta chain was sequenced during a study of identical twins. The CDR3 covers 17 residues. V was cut by 11 bases and J by 4 bases, with 27 bases left in between. This clonotype was seen at least ten times. Its antigen is still unknown. Regarding the study as a whole: Models, which agreed with sharing between unrelated individuals, nonetheless underestimated the out-of-frame TCR alpha sharing seen in monozygotic twins.

After template switching added a universal primer site, the resulting cDNA carried unique molecular identifiers. Each CDR3 protein gets one entry after TCRdb re-called the 5' RACE reads with MiXCR. This sample has roughly 770,000 distinct CDR3 sequences, with roughly 18% found just once. These data also formed part of another study, on T cells expressing NK-cell markers.

The material sequenced was PBMCs. V gene TRBV12-3 or TRBV12-4 combines with J gene TRBJ1-5; tentative D call: TRBD1 (6 bases). The TCR sequence derives from a woman younger than 30 in good health. CDR3 in DNA: TGTGCCTCTCAAAAGGGGCAGGGGATTCTTGTGAATCAGCCCCAGCATTTT. Translated, it gives CASQKGQGILVNQPQHF.